Each of the 26 T cell receptor beta chains below was sequenced from the same sample in a study of T cells in Graves' hyperthyroidism and ophthalmopathy. There were TCR beta CDR3 regions amplified from RNA transcripts. HTBI primers drove first-round RT-PCR of the TCR CDR3. Each CDR3 protein gets one entry after TCRdb re-called the multiplex PCR reads with MiXCR. The table includes over 650,000 distinct CDR3 sequences, about a sixth detected once. The source material was blood. The origin of the receptors is a man in his late teens or twenties with Graves' hyperthyroidism.

This chain links TRBV20-1 with TRBJ2-7; 9 positions match TRBD1. The germline gives CDR1 DFQATT, CDR2 SNEGSKA (reference sequence). After removal of 3 bases from V and 4 bases from J, the junction contained 4 bases not matched to a gene. This CDR3 is built from 13 residues. For the CDR3, the DNA is TGCAGTGCTAGCCGGGACAGGGAGTACGAGCAGTACTTC. Its translation: CSASRDREYEQYF.

This clonotype was counted only a few times. The chain links TRBV20-1 to TRBJ2-3, with D perhaps being TRBD1 or TRBD2 (5 bases each). The germline V gene has CDR1 DFQATT and CDR2 SNEGSKA (reference sequence). The CDR3 runs to 14 residues. Deletions cut 5 bases from V and 1 base from J, with 13 bases between. The CDR3 spells CSAGDLRGTDTQYF. CDR3 bases: TGCAGTGCTGGGGACCTCCGGGGCACAGATACGCAGTATTTT.

The chain links TRBV27 to TRBJ1-5; 8 bases match TRBD1. The germline V gene encodes CDR1 MNHEY and CDR2 SMNVEV (reference sequence). The CDR3 totals 16 residues. J gave up 0 bases and V 6 bases, and 7 bases lay outside the gene matches. CDR3 DNA sequence: TGTGCCAGCAGCAACAGGGGGATTAATAGCAATCAGCCCCAGCATTTT. Its translation is CASSNRGINSNQPQHF.

At least ten counts were recorded for this clonotype. This chain uses TRBV6-1 with TRBJ2-3; D is tentatively TRBD1 or TRBD2 (5 bases each). Trimming left V 5 bases short and J 0 bases short, with 12 bases between. The CDR3 runs to 15 residues. The germline V gene has CDR1 MNHNS and CDR2 SASEGT. The CDR3 spells CASSRGRRSTDTQYF. The CDR3 DNA follows: TGTGCCAGCAGTCGGGGACGGAGGAGCACAGATACGCAGTATTTT.

CDR3 coding DNA: TGCGCCAGCAGCCCCGGGTGGGACGGGACCTACGAGCAGTACTTC. It translates to CASSPGWDGTYEQYF. This chain connects TRBV4-1 to TRBJ2-7; D tentatively reads TRBD1 or TRBD2 (5 bases each). The CDR3 spans 15 residues. The V gene's germline CDR1 is MGHRA and CDR2 YSYEKL. V shed 4 bases and J shed 2 bases, with 15 bases lying between them.

This chain's CDR3 is CASSPRTGGGADTQYF. CDR3 sequence (DNA): TGCGCCAGCAGCCCTCGGACAGGGGGCGGTGCAGATACGCAGTATTTT. This chain connects TRBV4-1 to TRBJ2-3, with TRBD1 matching 11 bases. The junction had 7 bases not matched to a gene; V was cut back by 4 bases and J by 4 bases. Germline V lookup: CDR1 MGHRA, CDR2 YSYEKL. The CDR3 is 16 residues long.

There are many counts of this clonotype. J is TRBJ2-5 and V is TRBV30, with D maybe TRBD2 (5 bases). The CDR3 contains 13 residues. With 0 bases removed from V and 5 bases from J, the gap between germline ends came to 10 bases. CDR1 and CDR2 (germline): GTSNPN, SVGIG (reference sequence). The CDR3 protein is CAWSVRRAETQYF. The CDR3 region has the DNA TGTGCCTGGAGTGTACGGCGGGCGGAGACCCAGTACTTC.

Remarks on this clonotype: This sequence may be a read error, since a much larger clone differs from it by one base. This chain joins TRBV7-9 and TRBJ1-1, with D uncertain. This CDR3 has 14 amino acids. CDR1 SEHNR and CDR2 FQNEAQ come from the germline V gene (reference sequence). CDR3 sequence (DNA): TGTGCCAACAGCTTAGCTGGGAGTAGCACTGAAGCTTTCTTT. This sequence encodes CANSLAGSSTEAFF.

This clonotype was detected only a few times. The DNA of the CDR3 is TGTGCCAGCAGTGATTCGACTAGTTCCGAGCAGTACTTC. This translates into CASSDSTSSEQYF. The chain couples TRBV2 to TRBJ2-7, with D perhaps TRBD2 (6 bases). Trimming took 3 bases from V and 6 from J, leaving 12 bases between them. CDR3 length: 13 residues. Germline V CDR1 and CDR2: SNHLY, FYNNEI.

This clonotype was observed a few times. The rearrangement joins TRBV28 to TRBJ2-7; D remains unclear. With 8 bases removed from V and 2 bases from J, the gap between germline ends came to 16 bases. CDR3 length: 14 residues. Germline V gives CDR1 MDHEN, CDR2 SYDVKM. The chain's CDR3 is CASGLTDGTYEQYF. In DNA, the CDR3 is TGTGCCAGCGGTCTAACGGACGGAACCTACGAGCAGTACTTC.

This clonotype was observed at least ten times. The rearrangement links TRBV2 to TRBJ2-7; D is possibly TRBD1 (5 bases). Germline V gives CDR1 SNHLY, CDR2 FYNNEI. The CDR3 spans 14 residues. The V gene lost 8 bases and the J gene lost 3 bases, with 17 bases spanning the gap. In nucleotides, the CDR3 is TGTGCCAGCGGTCAGGACATGGCGAACTACGAGCAGTACTTC. It encodes CASGQDMANYEQYF.

This clonotype appeared many times. This rearrangement joins TRBV6-2 or TRBV6-3 to TRBJ2-5, with D possibly called TRBD1 or TRBD2 (6 bases each). V lost 0 bases to trimming and J lost 3 bases, with 14 bases between them. CDR3 length: 16 residues. Germline CDR1 is MNHEY and CDR2 is SVGEGT. The CDR3 bases are TGTGCCAGCAGTTACTCGAGTGCAGGGGAGGAAGAGACCCAGTACTTC. It is translated as CASSYSSAGEEETQYF.

To note about this clonotype: This may stem from a read error, because a much larger clone lies one nucleotide away. The chain has TRBV7-2 and TRBJ2-1; D unclear. Germline loops: CDR1 SGHTA, CDR2 FQGNSA. The CDR3 spans 14 residues. The CDR3 protein is CSSSRRSSRNEQFF. The CDR3, as DNA: TGTTCCAGCAGCCGACGGTCCTCGCGGAATGAGCAGTTCTTC.

This clonotype was detected many times. The chain links TRBV27 to TRBJ2-1; D call uncertain. CDR1 MNHEY and CDR2 SMNVEV come from the germline V gene (reference sequence). This CDR3 region has 14 residues. Trimming removed 3 bases from V and 6 bases from J, with 12 bases in between. The chain's CDR3 is CASSLGLYGNEQFF. The CDR3 DNA follows: TGTGCCAGCAGTTTGGGCCTGTACGGCAATGAGCAGTTCTTC.

This clonotype occurred many times. The J gene is TRBJ1-1, the V gene TRBV30, with D unclear. The ends were cut back, 5 bases at V and 0 bases at J, with 7 bases in the middle. This CDR3 comprises 12 residues. In germline, CDR1 is GTSNPN, CDR2 SVGIG (reference sequence). The CDR3 region is CAWGVMNTEAFF. CDR3 nucleotide sequence: TGTGCCTGGGGAGTTATGAACACTGAAGCTTTCTTT.

This clonotype was recorded many times. This rearrangement joins TRBV7-2 to TRBJ2-3, with no clear D. Germline V gene data show CDR1 as SGHTA and CDR2 as FQGNSA. The CDR3 runs to 13 residues. Between the trimmed V and J ends, which lost 5 bases and 4 bases, there was a span of 10 bases. CDR3 sequence (DNA): TGTGCCAGCAGCCTCCGGGCAGCAGATACGCAGTATTTT. Translation gives CASSLRAADTQYF.

This clonotype has ten or more counts. J is TRBJ1-1 and V is TRBV5-1, with 9 bases aligning to TRBD1. Germline loops: CDR1 SGHRS, CDR2 YFSETQ. CDR3 length: 15 residues. V was pared by 3 bases and J by 3 bases, with 6 bases of the junction left unmatched. CDR3: CASSWGQGWDTEAFF. For the CDR3, the DNA is TGCGCCAGCAGCTGGGGACAGGGTTGGGACACTGAAGCTTTCTTT.

CDR3 protein: CASSTFAGINSPLHF. The DNA for the CDR3 is TGTGCCAGCAGTACCTTCGCGGGGATTAATTCACCCCTCCACTTT. The V and J genes are TRBV2 and TRBJ1-6; D is ambiguous. This CDR3 is built from 15 residues. V was trimmed by 5 bases and J by 6 bases, leaving 14 bases between them. The V gene's germline CDR1 is SNHLY and CDR2 FYNNEI.

At least ten counts were recorded for this clonotype. This chain uses TRBV28 with TRBJ2-2, with D hard to call. V shed 5 bases and J shed 6 bases, with 10 bases lying between them. CDR3 size: 13 residues. The germline gives CDR1 MDHEN, CDR2 SYDVKM. The CDR3 here is CASSRQMAGELFF. In DNA form, the CDR3 reads TGTGCCAGCAGTCGCCAGATGGCCGGGGAGCTGTTTTTT.

This rearrangement joins TRBV15 to TRBJ2-1; possibly TRBD1 or TRBD2 for D (5 bases each). The V end lost 0 bases, the J end lost 10 bases, and 13 bases lay between the germline ends. Per the germline V gene, CDR1 is LNHNV and CDR2 is YYDKDF (reference sequence). CDR3 length equals 14 residues. The CDR3 sequence: CATSREGTRREQFF. The DNA for the CDR3 is TGTGCCACCAGCAGAGAAGGGACCCGCCGGGAGCAGTTCTTC.

This clonotype came up many times. The genes are TRBV27 and TRBJ1-1; 7 bases are a match to TRBD1. The CDR3 length is 14 residues. Trimming cost V 0 bases and J 10 bases; bases outside gene matches: 8. Germline V gene lookup returns CDR1 MNHEY and CDR2 SMNVEV (reference sequence). In nucleotides, the CDR3 is TGTGCCAGCAGTTTATCAGGGGGCCAGCTGGGAGCTTTCTTT. This translates into CASSLSGGQLGAFF.

To note about this clonotype: Mismatch with germline at one junction end may stem from a read error. The rearrangement links TRBV28 to TRBJ1-2; D is ambiguous. Germline V gene sequence: CDR1 MDHEN, CDR2 SYDVKM. The CDR3 runs to 12 residues. The CDR3 DNA follows: TGTGCCAGCAGTCTGACGCCATATGACTACACCTTC. Amino acids: CASSLTPYDYTF.

This clonotype has only a few counts. The rearrangement joins TRBV19 to TRBJ2-3; perhaps TRBD2 as D (6 bases). The CDR3 contains 14 residues. Trimming shortened V by 2 bases and J by 4 bases, and 10 bases separated the two germline ends. Germline CDR1 LNHDA, CDR2 SQIVND (reference sequence). This chain's CDR3 is CASSIWTTSDTQYF. CDR3 nucleotide sequence: TGTGCCAGTAGTATATGGACTACCTCAGATACGCAGTATTTT.

For this clonotype: This may come from a read error, since a much larger clone is one base off. Here the CDR3 omits its conserved ending phenylalanine or tryptophan, so a read error is the likely source. The chain joins TRBV28 to TRBJ2-4; no firm D call. The germline gives CDR1 MDHEN, CDR2 SYDVKM. Deletions cut 8 bases from V and 2 bases from J, with 13 bases between. The CDR3 loop spans 14 amino acids. CDR3 DNA: TGTGCCAGCGGTAGGTTGGAGACCAAAAACATTCAGTACCTC. This codes for CASGRLETKNIQYL.

A remark on this clonotype: A junction end diverges from the germline sequence, so it may reflect a read error. The chain recombines TRBV28 with TRBJ2-5, with 10 bases lining up with TRBD1. The CDR3 spans 13 residues. The germline gives CDR1 MDHEN, CDR2 SYDVKM. Here the CDR3 DNA reads TGTGCCAGCAGGGGACAGGGGCTCGAGACCCGGTACTTC. Translation: CASRGQGLETRYF.

There are a few counts of this clonotype. A clone one base away is much larger, so this may be a read error. This chain connects TRBV11-2 to TRBJ2-7; 8 positions match TRBD2. The germline gives CDR1 SGHAT, CDR2 FQNNGV. The V gene end was trimmed by 2 bases and the J gene end by 3 bases; junction bases not matched to a gene: 9. CDR3 length equals 16 residues. Here the CDR3 DNA reads TGTGCCAGCAGCTTACTGGCTACTAGCGGAAGCTACGAGCAGTACTTC. This translates into CASSLLATSGSYEQYF.